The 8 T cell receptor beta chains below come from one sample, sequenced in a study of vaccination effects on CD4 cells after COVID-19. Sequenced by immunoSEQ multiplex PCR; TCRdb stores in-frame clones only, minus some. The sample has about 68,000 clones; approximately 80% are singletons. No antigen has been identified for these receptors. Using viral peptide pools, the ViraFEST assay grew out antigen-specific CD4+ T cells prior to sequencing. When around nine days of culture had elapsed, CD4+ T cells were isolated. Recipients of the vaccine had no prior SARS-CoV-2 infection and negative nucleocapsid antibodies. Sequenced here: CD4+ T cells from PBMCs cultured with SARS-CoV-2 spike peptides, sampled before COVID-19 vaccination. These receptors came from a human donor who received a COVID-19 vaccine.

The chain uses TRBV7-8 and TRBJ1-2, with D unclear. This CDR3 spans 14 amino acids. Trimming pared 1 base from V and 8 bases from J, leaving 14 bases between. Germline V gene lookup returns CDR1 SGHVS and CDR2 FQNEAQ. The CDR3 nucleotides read TGTGCCAGCAGCTTAGGCCGGGTTTCGCGCGGCTACACCTTC. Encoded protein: CASSLGRVSRGYTF.

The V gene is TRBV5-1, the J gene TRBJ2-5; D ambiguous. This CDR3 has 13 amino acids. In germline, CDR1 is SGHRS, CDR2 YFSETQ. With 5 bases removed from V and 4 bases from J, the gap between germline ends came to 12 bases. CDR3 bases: TGCGCCAGCAGTCGAACAGATGGAGAGACCCAGTACTTC. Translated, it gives CASSRTDGETQYF.

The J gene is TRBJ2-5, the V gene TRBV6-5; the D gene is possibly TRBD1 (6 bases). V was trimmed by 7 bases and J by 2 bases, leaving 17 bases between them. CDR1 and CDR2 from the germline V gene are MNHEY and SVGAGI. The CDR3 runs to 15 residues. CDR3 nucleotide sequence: TGTGCCAGCACCTCAACAGGACAGCCACAAGAGACCCAGTACTTC. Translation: CASTSTGQPQETQYF.

The CDR3 DNA reads as TGTGCCTGGACTCCCGGGACAGGGCTTGGAAACATTCAGTACTTC. Translating gives CAWTPGTGLGNIQYF. V is TRBV30 and J is TRBJ2-4; 9 bases are a match to TRBD1. The CDR3 loop spans 15 amino acids. The junction had 10 bases not matched to a gene; V was cut back by 4 bases and J by 6 bases. Germline CDR1 GTSNPN, CDR2 SVGIG (reference sequence).

The CDR3 DNA follows: TGTGCCAGCAGCTTAGGTCGGCAAGAGACCCAGTACTTC. It specifies CASSLGRQETQYF. The chain is built from TRBV11-2 and TRBJ2-5; D remains unclear. This CDR3 comprises 13 residues. CDR1 is SGHAT, CDR2 FQNNGV, per germline. V was pared by 1 base and J by 2 bases, with 5 bases between.

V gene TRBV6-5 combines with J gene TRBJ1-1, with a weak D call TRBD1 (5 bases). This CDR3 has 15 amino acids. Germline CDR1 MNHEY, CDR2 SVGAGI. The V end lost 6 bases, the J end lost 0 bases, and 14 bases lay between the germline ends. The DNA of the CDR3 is TGTGCCAGCAGACCGACCGACAGACTGAACACTGAAGCTTTCTTT. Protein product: CASRPTDRLNTEAFF.

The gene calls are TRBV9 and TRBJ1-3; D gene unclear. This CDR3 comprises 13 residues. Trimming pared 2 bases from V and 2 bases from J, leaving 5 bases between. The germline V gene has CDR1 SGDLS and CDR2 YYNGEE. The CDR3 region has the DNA TGTGCCAGCAGCGTCGGACCTGGAAACACCATATATTTT. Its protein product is CASSVGPGNTIYF.

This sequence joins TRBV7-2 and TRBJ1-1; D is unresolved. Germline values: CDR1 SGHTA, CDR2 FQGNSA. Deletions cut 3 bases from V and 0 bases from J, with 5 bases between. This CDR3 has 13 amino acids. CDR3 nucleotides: TGTGCCAGCAGCTTGGGTATGAACACTGAAGCTTTCTTT. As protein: CASSLGMNTEAFF.